Following are 15 T cell receptor beta chains from one sample sequenced in a study of human T cells and chemical hapten exposure. TCRdb fed the RACE reads into MiXCR, producing one record per CDR3 protein. The sample carries around 110,000 distinct CDR3 sequences, about an eighth recorded once. The time point is: patch test 1, 2 weeks after DPC sensitization. Treatment noted: therapeutic diphenylcyclopropenone sensitization with weekly scalp DPC. This specimen consisted of whole blood, obtained in connection with sensitization to the hapten diphenylcyclopropenone (DPC). The receptors come from a woman between 45 and 60 years old with alopecia areata. Some clones in this sample may be carry-over from other donors' samples.

In this sample, this clonotype turned up many times. The chain employs TRBV10-2 and TRBJ2-3; D ambiguous. V gave up 8 bases and J gave up 1 base, with 10 bases separating them. Germline loops: CDR1 WSHSY, CDR2 SAAADI. There are 13 residues in the CDR3. The CDR3 region has the DNA TGCGCCAGCCGCGGTTCGGGCACAGATACGCAGTATTTT. Encoded protein: CASRGSGTDTQYF.

The J gene is TRBJ1-1, the V gene TRBV20-1; no clear D gene. The germline gives CDR1 DFQATT, CDR2 SNEGSKA (reference sequence). CDR3 length equals 12 residues. V was clipped by 0 bases and J by 1 base, with 3 bases between them. The CDR3: CSAREENTEAFF. The CDR3, as DNA: TGCAGTGCTAGAGAGGAGAACACTGAAGCTTTCTTT.

This clonotype appeared a single time. The CDR3 region is CATSRPAGEGGTDTQYF. In DNA form, the CDR3 reads TGTGCCACCAGTAGGCCAGCTGGCGAGGGGGGCACAGATACGCAGTATTTT. The V and J genes are TRBV24-1 and TRBJ2-3; maybe TRBD1 (6 bases). The CDR3 is made up of 17 amino acids. In germline, CDR1 is KGHDR, CDR2 SFDVKD. V dropped 6 bases and J dropped 1 base, with 19 bases sitting between them.

This clonotype was counted a few times. V gene TRBV20-1 combines with J gene TRBJ1-1; tentatively, D is TRBD1 (5 bases). V lost 6 bases and J 4 bases, leaving 15 bases between the germline ends. This CDR3 region has 13 residues. CDR1 and CDR2 from the germline V gene are DFQATT and SNEGSKA (reference sequence). In nucleotides, the CDR3 is TGCAGTGCACCGGCGGGGGGTGGCACTGAAGCTTTCTTT. Its protein product is CSAPAGGGTEAFF.

The genes are TRBV28 and TRBJ1-5; D not resolved. The V end lost 3 bases, the J end lost 4 bases, and 13 bases lay between the germline ends. CDR1 and CDR2 (germline): MDHEN, SYDVKM. There are 15 residues in the CDR3. The CDR3 DNA sequence: TGTGCCAGCAGTTTCCGGGGTATTGGTAATCAGCCCCAGCATTTT. Translated: CASSFRGIGNQPQHF.

This clonotype was counted a few times. The DNA for the CDR3 is TGCAGCGGACAGGGGGCGAGGGACACTGAAGCTTTCTTT. This gives the protein CSGQGARDTEAFF. The chain uses TRBV29-1 and TRBJ1-1; TRBD1 aligns across 10 bases. The CDR3 extends over 13 amino acids. Unmatched junction bases numbered 5, after V lost 7 bases and J lost 3 bases. Per germline, CDR1 SQVTM and CDR2 ANQGSEA.

The chain joins TRBV28 to TRBJ2-7; D remains ambiguous. Looked up from germline, CDR1 is MDHEN and CDR2 is SYDVKM. The CDR3 spans 13 residues. V lost 3 bases and J 7 bases, leaving 13 bases between the germline ends. The CDR3 spells CASSFSLLGEQYF. CDR3 DNA: TGTGCCAGCAGTTTCTCCCTCCTGGGGGAGCAGTACTTC. Together with reference TRBV28 and TRBJ2-7, the CDR3 gives the full variable domain: DVKVTQSSRYLVKRTGEKVFLECVQDMDHENMFWYRQDPGLGLRLIYFSYDVKMKEKGDIPEGYSVSREKKERFSLILESASTNQTSMYLCASSFSLLGEQYFGPGTRLTVT.

The table lists this clonotype with many counts. The chain couples TRBV7-2 to TRBJ2-1, with 10 positions matching TRBD2. CDR1 and CDR2 from the germline V gene are SGHTA and FQGNSA. V shed 7 bases, J shed 4 bases, and the junction held 10 bases outside the gene matches. The CDR3 consists of 16 residues. CDR3 region: CASTQDPSGGYNEQFF. The DNA for the CDR3 is TGTGCCAGCACCCAAGACCCTAGCGGGGGTTACAATGAGCAGTTCTTC.

The V call is TRBV2, the J call TRBJ2-1; D is perhaps TRBD1 (5 bases). CDR1 and CDR2 (germline): SNHLY, FYNNEI. The V gene lost 4 bases and the J gene lost 9 bases, with 16 bases spanning the gap. CDR3 length: 14 residues. The CDR3 DNA is TGTGCCAGCAGTGGGGTTGTGCAGGGCGGTGAGCAGTTCTTC. Translation gives CASSGVVQGGEQFF.

This sequence joins TRBV7-2 and TRBJ2-5; a weak D match, TRBD1 (5 bases). Germline lookup yields CDR1 SGHTA and CDR2 FQGNSA. The CDR3 length is 13 residues. V was trimmed by 6 bases and J by 5 bases, leaving 13 bases between them. This chain's CDR3 is CASRSRVLETQYF. The CDR3 region has the DNA TGTGCCAGCAGATCCAGGGTCCTGGAGACCCAGTACTTC.

This clonotype was seen a few times. V gene TRBV6-6 combines with J gene TRBJ2-1; 7 bases fit TRBD2. The CDR3 is 16 residues long. The V gene's germline CDR1 is MNHNY and CDR2 SVGAGI (reference sequence). V lost 7 bases to trimming and J lost 7 bases; unmatched junction nucleotides: 16. CDR3 in DNA: TGTGCCAGCACCCCAGACGGCGGGAGTAGGAGAAATGAGCAGTTCTTC. Encoded protein: CASTPDGGSRRNEQFF.

V gene TRBV7-2 combines with J gene TRBJ2-3; unclear D gene. This CDR3 comprises 13 residues. Trimming took 1 base from V and 4 from J, leaving 6 bases between them. CDR1 and CDR2 (germline): SGHTA, FQGNSA. The CDR3 DNA follows: TGTGCCAGCAGCTTAGGTCCGGCAGATACGCAGTATTTT. Its translation is CASSLGPADTQYF.

This clonotype was recorded a few times. The V and J genes are TRBV2 and TRBJ2-5, with D possibly matching TRBD1 (6 bases). The germline CDR1 and CDR2 sequences are SNHLY and FYNNEI. The CDR3 is made up of 16 amino acids. The germline V and J ends were trimmed by 6 bases and 5 bases, with 22 bases remaining between them. Here the CDR3 DNA reads TGTGCCAGCAGCGACCATAACAGGGTTCTCCAGGAGACCCAGTACTTC. This sequence encodes CASSDHNRVLQETQYF.

The chain links TRBV6-1 to TRBJ1-5; no clear D gene. This CDR3 spans 13 amino acids. CDR1 is MNHNS, CDR2 SASEGT, per germline. Trimming took 6 bases from V and 5 from J, leaving 11 bases between them. Here the CDR3 reads CASSRLVHQPQHF. The CDR3 nucleotides read TGTGCCAGCAGCCGCTTGGTCCATCAGCCCCAGCATTTT.

This clonotype was seen ten or more times. V usage is TRBV18 and J usage is TRBJ1-5, with no clear D. The germline V gene has CDR1 KGHSH and CDR2 LQKENI. V lost 2 bases to trimming and J lost 0 bases, with 11 bases between them. The CDR3 has 16 amino acids. As DNA, the CDR3 is TGTGCCAGCTCACCAGCCGTGATGCTTAGCAATCAGCCCCAGCATTTT. Translation gives CASSPAVMLSNQPQHF.